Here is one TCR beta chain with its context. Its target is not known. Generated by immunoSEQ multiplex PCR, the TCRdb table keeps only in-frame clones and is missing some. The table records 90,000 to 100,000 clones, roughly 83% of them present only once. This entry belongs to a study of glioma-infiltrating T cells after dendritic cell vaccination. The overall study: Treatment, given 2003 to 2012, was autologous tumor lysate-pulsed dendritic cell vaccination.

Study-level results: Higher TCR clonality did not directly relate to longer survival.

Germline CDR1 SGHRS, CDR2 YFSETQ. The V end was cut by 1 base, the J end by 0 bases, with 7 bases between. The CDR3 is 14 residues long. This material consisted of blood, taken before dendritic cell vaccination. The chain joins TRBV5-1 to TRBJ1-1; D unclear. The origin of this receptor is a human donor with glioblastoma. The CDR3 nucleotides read TGCGCCAGCAGCTTGAGCAACTTGAACACTGAAGCTTTCTTT. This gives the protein CASSLSNLNTEAFF.